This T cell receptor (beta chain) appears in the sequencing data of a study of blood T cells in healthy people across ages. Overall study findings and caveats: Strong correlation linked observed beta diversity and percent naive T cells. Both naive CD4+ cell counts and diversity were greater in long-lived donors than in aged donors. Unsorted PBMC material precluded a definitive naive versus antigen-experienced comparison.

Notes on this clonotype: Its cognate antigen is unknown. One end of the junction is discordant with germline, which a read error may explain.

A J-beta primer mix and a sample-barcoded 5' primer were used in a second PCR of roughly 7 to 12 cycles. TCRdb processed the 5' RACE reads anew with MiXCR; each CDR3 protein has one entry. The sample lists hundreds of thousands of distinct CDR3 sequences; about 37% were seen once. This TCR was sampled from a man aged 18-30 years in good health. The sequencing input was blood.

CDR3 sequence reads: CPSRYGSNTGELFF. CDR3 in DNA: TGTCCCAGCAGGTACGGGTCGAACACCGGGGAGCTGTTTTTT. This chain links TRBV6-2 or TRBV6-3 with TRBJ2-2; no reliable D call. The length of the CDR3 is 14 residues. CDR1 and CDR2 from the germline V gene are MNHEY and SVGEGT.